These 23 T cell receptor beta chains share one sample of origin, sequenced in a study of cytotoxic CD8 clonotypes in ibrutinib-treated CLL. Measured with immunoSEQ multiplex PCR; TCRdb has only the in-frame clones, and not every one. The sample lists about 200,000 clones, just over 70% occurring once. This sample comprised PBMCs, obtained after 12 months of ibrutinib treatment. The receptors shown here come from a human donor with chronic lymphocytic leukemia.

The chain links TRBV6-6 to TRBJ2-1, with TRBD2 identical over 7 bases. The CDR3 consists of 13 residues. The germline V gene has CDR1 MNHNY and CDR2 SVGAGI (reference sequence). V trimming: 4 bases; J trimming: 7 bases; junction bases outside the gene matches: 4. The DNA for the CDR3 is TGTGCCAGCAGTTGGGAGGGGATGAATGAGCAGTTCTTC. This gives the protein CASSWEGMNEQFF.

The CDR3 sequence is CASQSPDRGTYEQYF. The CDR3 DNA reads TGTGCCAGCCAATCTCCGGACAGGGGGACGTACGAGCAGTACTTC. The J gene is TRBJ2-7, the V gene TRBV2; TRBD1 matches 10 bases. CDR1 is SNHLY and CDR2 is FYNNEI in the germline V gene. The CDR3 consists of 15 residues. V trimming: 8 bases; J trimming: 4 bases; junction bases outside the gene matches: 11.

The chain has TRBV19 and TRBJ2-4; possible D gene TRBD1, 5 bases. The CDR3 has 15 residues. The V end was cut by 6 bases, the J end by 0 bases, with 12 bases between. CDR1 LNHDA and CDR2 SQIVND come from the germline V gene (reference sequence). The CDR3 reads CASSRTYKAKNIQYF. In DNA form, the CDR3 reads TGTGCCAGTAGCAGGACATACAAAGCCAAAAACATTCAGTACTTC.

The chain links TRBV6-6 to TRBJ1-1; D may be TRBD1 (5 bases). The CDR3 consists of 14 residues. V lost 0 bases, J lost 4 bases, and 9 bases lay in between. Germline V gives CDR1 MNHNY, CDR2 SVGAGI (reference sequence). This chain's CDR3 is CASSYSKGATEAFF. The DNA for the CDR3 is TGTGCCAGCAGTTACTCGAAAGGGGCCACTGAAGCTTTCTTT.

This clone was recorded a few times. The rearrangement uses TRBV5-1 and TRBJ2-7; D not certain. The germline V gene has CDR1 SGHRS and CDR2 YFSETQ. With 1 base removed from V and 0 bases from J, the gap between germline ends came to 5 bases. CDR3 length equals 13 residues. The CDR3 reads CASSLMGSYEQYF. In nucleotides, the CDR3 is TGCGCCAGCAGCTTGATGGGCTCCTACGAGCAGTACTTC.

The chain recombines TRBV6-1 with TRBJ1-5; no definite D call. Per germline, CDR1 MNHNS and CDR2 SASEGT. This CDR3 has 14 residues. V was shortened by 8 bases and J by 0 bases, with 11 bases between the two germline ends. CDR3 residues: CASSRSDSNQPQHF. The CDR3 nucleotides read TGTGCCAGCTCGAGGTCAGATAGCAATCAGCCCCAGCATTTT.

This clone was counted only a few times. The chain is built from TRBV5-4 and TRBJ2-1; TRBD1 is a possible D gene (6 bases). Germline values: CDR1 SGHNT, CDR2 YYREEE (reference sequence). With 6 bases removed from V and 3 bases from J, the gap between germline ends came to 13 bases. The CDR3 is 14 amino acids. The CDR3 nucleotides are TGTGCCAGCACTTTGGGGGCGGGCTACAATGAGCAGTTCTTC. Protein sequence: CASTLGAGYNEQFF.

V gene TRBV5-4 combines with J gene TRBJ2-7, with 8 bases fitting TRBD2. The trim removed 5 bases at V and 1 base at J, leaving 5 bases unmatched. The germline V gene encodes CDR1 SGHNT and CDR2 YYREEE (reference sequence). The CDR3 has 14 amino acids. The DNA of the CDR3 is TGTGCCAGCAGTAAGCGGGGGAAATCCTACGAGCAGTACTTC. As protein: CASSKRGKSYEQYF.

The chain is built from TRBV14 and TRBJ1-1; TRBD1 matches 7 bases. The CDR3 is made up of 15 amino acids. V shed 4 bases, J shed 1 base, and the junction held 6 bases outside the gene matches. Germline CDR1 SGHDN, CDR2 FVKESK. This CDR3 is CASSRLQGTNTEAFF. CDR3 DNA sequence: TGTGCCAGCAGCCGCCTACAGGGGACGAACACTGAAGCTTTCTTT.

This clone was picked up a small number of times. The chain carries TRBV6-5 and TRBJ1-5, with a weak D call TRBD1 (6 bases). V was clipped by 0 bases and J by 7 bases, with 10 bases between them. The V gene's germline CDR1 is MNHEY and CDR2 SVGAGI. The CDR3 length is 14 residues. The CDR3 loop reads CASSYSRGSQPQHF. The CDR3, as DNA: TGTGCCAGCAGTTACTCCAGGGGAAGCCAGCCCCAGCATTTT.

This clone was seen just once. This chain links TRBV7-8 with TRBJ1-1; possibly TRBD1 for D (5 bases). CDR1 SGHVS and CDR2 FQNEAQ come from the germline V gene. V was cut by 1 base and J by 1 base, with 13 bases left in between. The CDR3 has 16 amino acids. In nucleotides, the CDR3 is TGTGCCAGCAGCTTAGGGGGGTGGAGACAGAACACTGAAGCTTTCTTT. Translating gives CASSLGGWRQNTEAFF.

The chain joins TRBV5-4 to TRBJ2-1; possibly TRBD1 for D (6 bases). This CDR3 contains 15 residues. V was cut by 2 bases and J by 1 base, with 10 bases left in between. Germline V gene data show CDR1 as SGHNT and CDR2 as YYREEE (reference sequence). This CDR3 is CASSLGGRSYNEQFF. DNA of the CDR3: TGTGCCAGCAGCTTAGGGGGTAGGTCCTACAATGAGCAGTTCTTC.

CDR3 residues: CASSLWLDHEQYF. CDR3 DNA: TGTGCCAGCAGCCTATGGCTAGACCACGAGCAGTACTTC. V usage is TRBV5-6 and J usage is TRBJ2-7; no firm D call. V was shortened by 4 bases and J by 5 bases, with 13 bases between the two germline ends. This CDR3 has 13 residues. Germline values: CDR1 SGHDT, CDR2 YYEEEE.

The rearrangement joins TRBV21-1 to TRBJ1-2. TRBV21-1 is shown as a pseudogene. The CDR3 length is 15 residues. The CDR3 loop is CASSSNIGNNYGYTF. The CDR3, as DNA: TGTGCCAGCAGCTCAAATATCGGCAACAACTATGGCTACACCTTC.

This CDR3 is CASSLTQGIEQFF. For the CDR3, the DNA is TGTGCCAGCAGCCTAACCCAGGGGATTGAGCAGTTCTTC. V gene TRBV11-2 combines with J gene TRBJ2-1, with D possibly being TRBD1 (6 bases). Germline V lookup: CDR1 SGHAT, CDR2 FQNNGV. Trimming cost V 5 bases and J 9 bases, with 14 bases left between them. The CDR3 runs to 13 residues. Combining the CDR3 with reference TRBV11-2 and TRBJ2-1 gives the whole variable domain EAGVAQSPRYKIIEKRQSVAFWCNPISGHATLYWYQQILGQGPKLLIQFQNNGVVDDSQLPKDRFSAERLKGVDSTLKIQPAKLEDSAVYLCASSLTQGIEQFFGPGTRLTVL.

This clone was seen more than once but under ten times. V usage is TRBV15 and J usage is TRBJ1-3; D call uncertain. Trimming removed 0 bases at V and 9 bases at J, with 15 bases between. Germline V CDR1 and CDR2: LNHNV, YYDKDF (reference sequence). The CDR3 covers 15 residues. The CDR3 here is CATSRDLIGGRTIYF. The CDR3, as DNA: TGTGCCACCAGCAGAGATCTGATAGGTGGTCGCACCATATATTTT.

The chain joins TRBV4-1 to TRBJ1-6; TRBD1 agrees at 7 bases. The CDR3 runs 16 residues. Germline trimming cut 3 bases from V and 6 bases from J; bases unmatched to any gene: 8. Germline V gene lookup returns CDR1 MGHRA and CDR2 YSYEKL. The CDR3 coding sequence is TGCGCCAGCAGCCATCCCGGACAGGCTTTTAATTCACCCCTCCACTTT. Translating gives CASSHPGQAFNSPLHF.

A few counts support this clone. The gene calls are TRBV4-1 and TRBJ2-2; D possibly corresponds to TRBD1 (6 bases). CDR3 length equals 15 residues. With 2 bases removed from V and 1 base from J, the gap between germline ends came to 8 bases. Germline V gene sequence: CDR1 MGHRA, CDR2 YSYEKL. In DNA form, the CDR3 reads TGCGCCAGCAGCCAATTGGACAGGAACACCGGGGAGCTGTTTTTT. This codes for CASSQLDRNTGELFF.

This clone was picked up a small number of times. The chain has TRBV18 and TRBJ1-2; maybe TRBD1 (5 bases). Germline CDR1 is KGHSH and CDR2 is LQKENI. The CDR3 is 15 residues long. Trimming took 6 bases from V and 4 from J, leaving 18 bases between them. The CDR3 DNA is TGTGCCAGCTCTCAACCGGGGCAGGGCAGCTATGGCTACACCTTC. This gives the protein CASSQPGQGSYGYTF.

This clone came up a few times. This chain connects TRBV2 to TRBJ2-2, with D possibly matching TRBD2 (5 bases). CDR1 is SNHLY, CDR2 FYNNEI, per germline. The CDR3 runs to 12 residues. The V end lost 8 bases, the J end lost 2 bases, and 6 bases lay between the germline ends. Written as DNA, the CDR3 is TGTGCCAGCGGGAGAAACACCGGGGAGCTGTTTTTT. Protein product: CASGRNTGELFF.

The CDR3 DNA sequence: TGTGCCAGCAGCTTTCGAGGGACGGGCGAGCAGTACTTC. Amino acid sequence: CASSFRGTGEQYF. The rearrangement uses TRBV7-2 and TRBJ2-7; D may match TRBD1 or TRBD2 (5 bases each). V lost 3 bases to trimming and J lost 6 bases, with 12 bases between them. In germline, CDR1 is SGHTA, CDR2 FQGNSA. The CDR3 contains 13 residues.

This chain links TRBV19 with TRBJ1-3; a possible D gene is TRBD1 (6 bases). Deletions cut 8 bases from V and 0 bases from J, with 23 bases between. Germline CDR1 is LNHDA and CDR2 is SQIVND (reference sequence). This CDR3 region has 18 residues. The CDR3 reads CASSPQGSYSSSGNTIYF. The CDR3 DNA reads TGTGCCAGTTCGCCACAGGGTTCATACTCGAGCTCTGGAAACACCATATATTTT.

The genes are TRBV27 and TRBJ2-7; 10 bases line up with TRBD2. Looked up from germline, CDR1 is MNHEY and CDR2 is SMNVEV (reference sequence). The CDR3 is made up of 15 amino acids. V was clipped by 5 bases and J by 5 bases; unmatched bases: 9. The CDR3 here is CASSKGLASSNEQYF. The CDR3, as DNA: TGTGCCAGCAGTAAGGGACTAGCGTCTAGTAACGAGCAGTACTTC.